This T cell receptor beta chain appears in the sequencing data of a study of T cells in Graves' hyperthyroidism and ophthalmopathy. CDR1 and CDR2 from the germline V gene are MNHNY and SVGAGI (reference sequence). The CDR3 runs to 15 residues. V lost 8 bases and J 7 bases, leaving 24 bases between the germline ends. Authors of the study amplified TCR beta CDR3 regions from RNA transcripts. The primer set for the first-round RT-PCR of the TCR CDR3 was HTBI. TCRdb used MiXCR to reprocess the multiplex PCR reads, holding one entry per CDR3 protein. Of about 96,000 distinct CDR3 sequences in the sample, approximately 56% were seen once. The study defined stable Graves' hyperthyroidism as no ophthalmopathy progression within 18 months. A roughly 9.3 ml volume of fresh peripheral blood provided the PBMCs. This clonotype was seen many times.

The receptor was isolated from a woman between 40 and 50 years old with Graves' hyperthyroidism. Sequencing was performed on blood. The chain employs TRBV6-6 and TRBJ2-7; D is possibly TRBD1 (5 bases). As DNA, the CDR3 is TGTGCCAGCTCATGGGGCACCTCACCCGGGCGGGAGCAGTACTTC. The encoded protein is CASSWGTSPGREQYF.